The 10 T cell receptor beta chains below come from one sample, sequenced in a study of blood T cell repertoires in COVID-19. Here immunoSEQ multiplex PCR was the method, and the copy in TCRdb shows in-frame clones only, minus some. This table holds more than 250,000 clones, about 89% found once. Sequencing input: PBMCs or T cells enriched from blood (not recorded which). The receptor set was obtained from a woman between 25 and 40 years old who had recovered from COVID-19.

The genes are TRBV24-1 and TRBJ2-5; the match to TRBD1 covers 11 bases. The CDR3 spans 17 residues. Germline lookup yields CDR1 KGHDR and CDR2 SFDVKD. J lost 5 bases, V lost 4 bases, and 11 bases had no gene match. For the CDR3, the DNA is TGTGCCACCAGTGACCGGACAGGGGGCGCGGACCGGGAGACCCAGTACTTC. This sequence encodes CATSDRTGGADRETQYF.

This chain joins TRBV7-8 and TRBJ1-6; 7 nucleotides align to TRBD1. The CDR3 extends over 15 amino acids. CDR1 and CDR2 (germline): SGHVS, FQNEAQ. The V segment lost 5 bases and the J segment 5 bases; nucleotides outside the gene matches: 6. CDR3 residues: CASSARDRDNSPLHF. DNA for the CDR3: TGTGCCAGCAGCGCCAGAGACAGGGATAATTCACCCCTCCACTTT.

This chain links TRBV7-2 with TRBJ1-5, with unresolved D. The V gene lost 5 bases and the J gene lost 0 bases, with 20 bases spanning the gap. The CDR3 is 18 residues long. In germline, CDR1 is SGHTA, CDR2 FQGNSA. The CDR3: CASSHDDEASYSNQPQHF. The CDR3 region has the DNA TGTGCCAGCAGCCACGACGATGAGGCCAGCTATAGCAATCAGCCCCAGCATTTT.

The genes are TRBV5-1 and TRBJ1-1, with TRBD1 as a possible D gene (5 bases). The germline CDR1 and CDR2 sequences are SGHRS and YFSETQ. CDR3 length: 16 residues. V lost 3 bases and J lost 4, with 19 bases in between. CDR3: CASSYSSQGKGTEAFF. CDR3 nucleotide sequence: TGCGCCAGCAGCTACAGTTCTCAGGGAAAGGGCACTGAAGCTTTCTTT.

The CDR3 sequence: CASSLAQGNYGYTF. The CDR3 coding sequence is TGTGCCAGCAGCTTAGCGCAGGGTAACTATGGCTACACCTTC. The chain employs TRBV7-9 and TRBJ1-2, with D possibly being TRBD1 (5 bases). The CDR3 contains 14 residues. Germline V gene data show CDR1 as SEHNR and CDR2 as FQNEAQ (reference sequence). The V end lost 0 bases, the J end lost 1 base, and 6 bases lay between the germline ends. The entire variable domain, with the rest obtained from reference TRBV7-9 and TRBJ1-2, is as follows: DTGVSQNPRHKITKRGQNVTFRCDPISEHNRLYWYRQTLGQGPEFLTYFQNEAQLEKSRLLSDRFSAERPKGSFSTLEIQRTEQGDSAMYLCASSLAQGNYGYTFGSGTRLTVV.

The chain has TRBV2 and TRBJ1-1; 9 nucleotides agree with TRBD1. Germline values: CDR1 SNHLY, CDR2 FYNNEI. This CDR3 has 16 residues. After removal of 3 bases from V and 1 base from J, the junction contained 6 bases not matched to a gene. Written as DNA, the CDR3 is TGTGCCAGCAGTGACTTATCGGACAGGGGGAACACTGAAGCTTTCTTT. The encoded protein is CASSDLSDRGNTEAFF.

The chain couples TRBV3-1 (or the pseudogene TRBV3-2) to TRBJ2-7, with TRBD1 as a possible D gene (6 bases). The V gene lost 6 bases and the J gene lost 4 bases, with 10 bases spanning the gap. The germline V gene encodes CDR1 LGHDT and CDR2 YNNKEL (reference sequence). This CDR3 comprises 12 residues. The CDR3, as DNA: TGTGCCAGCAGAGGGGGAGAATACGAGCAGTACTTC. Translated: CASRGGEYEQYF.

The chain is built from TRBV13 and TRBJ2-4, with 8 positions matching TRBD1. The CDR3 has 16 residues. Per the germline V gene, CDR1 is PRHDT and CDR2 is FYEKMQ (reference sequence). V trimming: 5 bases; J trimming: 2 bases; junction bases outside the gene matches: 8. The CDR3 reads CASSPTGEGTKNIQYF. CDR3 bases: TGTGCCAGCAGCCCGACAGGGGAAGGGACCAAAAACATTCAGTACTTC.

This chain uses TRBV27 with TRBJ1-4, with TRBD1 matching over 7 bases. There are 15 residues in the CDR3. Germline V lookup: CDR1 MNHEY, CDR2 SMNVEV (reference sequence). The J segment lost 5 bases and the V segment lost 6 bases, leaving 9 bases of the junction unmatched. The CDR3: CASSPWGQQNEKLFF. CDR3 coding DNA: TGTGCCAGCAGCCCTTGGGGACAGCAGAATGAAAAACTGTTTTTT.

The chain employs TRBV13 and TRBJ2-7; D gene ambiguous. CDR1 and CDR2 from the germline V gene are PRHDT and FYEKMQ (reference sequence). CDR3 size: 18 residues. V was shortened by 5 bases and J by 0 bases, with 23 bases between the two germline ends. The DNA for the CDR3 is TGTGCCAGCAGCCTCAACGACTTCAGCCTCGGAAGCTCCTACGAGCAGTACTTC. Protein: CASSLNDFSLGSSYEQYF.